The 17 T cell receptor beta chains listed next were all sequenced from one sample in a study of cytomegalovirus exposure and HLA in healthy donors (dated by TCRdb to 2016 to 2017). Preparation of the library involved the immunoSEQ multiplex PCR assay. Not all clones reach the TCRdb copy of this immuneACCESS table, which keeps in-frame sequences only. Checked studies attribute under half of the gap to unresolved V genes and leave the rest unexplained. Here the sample has about 360,000 clones; roughly 89% occur a single time. The ten most abundant clones make up roughly 0.8% of the sample. Sequencing was done on a sample of PBMCs. The receptor set was obtained from a woman between 18 and 29 years old in good health and CMV-seronegative.

Only a few counts were recorded for this clone. The chain uses TRBV6-5 and TRBJ2-7; the D gene is possibly TRBD1 (6 bases). Germline CDR1 is MNHEY and CDR2 is SVGAGI. The V gene lost 7 bases and the J gene lost 2 bases, with 12 bases spanning the gap. This CDR3 contains 13 residues. The CDR3 loop reads CASMDSLTYEQYF. Written as DNA, the CDR3 is TGTGCCAGCATGGACAGTTTAACCTACGAGCAGTACTTC.

This clone was picked up one time. The chain uses TRBV6-1 and TRBJ1-3; 7 bases line up with TRBD1. V was pared by 2 bases and J by 0 bases, with 10 bases of the junction left unmatched. The V gene's germline CDR1 is MNHNS and CDR2 SASEGT. The CDR3 spans 18 residues. The CDR3 loop is CASSESTGSGGSGNTIYF. Written as DNA, the CDR3 is TGTGCCAGCAGTGAATCGACAGGGAGTGGGGGCTCTGGAAACACCATATATTTT.

The chain recombines TRBV10-3 with TRBJ1-1; D possibly corresponds to TRBD1 (5 bases). The CDR3 extends over 14 amino acids. Trimming removed 5 bases at V and 2 bases at J, with 12 bases between. CDR1 is ENHRY, CDR2 SYGVKD, per germline. As DNA, the CDR3 is TGTGCCATCAGTAGCGGGACGGAAAACACTGAAGCTTTCTTT. Its translation is CAISSGTENTEAFF.

The chain has TRBV28 and TRBJ2-7; 11 bases match TRBD1. The CDR3 runs to 15 residues. V was clipped by 4 bases and J by 4 bases; unmatched bases: 6. Germline-derived CDR1 and CDR2 are MDHEN and SYDVKM. The CDR3 here is CASSSRTGGLYEQYF. CDR3 bases: TGTGCCAGCAGTTCCCGGACAGGGGGCCTATACGAGCAGTACTTC.

This chain uses TRBV7-8 with TRBJ1-5, with 8 bases identical to TRBD1. Germline V gene lookup returns CDR1 SGHVS and CDR2 FQNEAQ. Trimming took 5 bases from V and 7 from J; bases not matched to a gene: 10. The CDR3 runs 15 residues. This CDR3 reads CASSMTGEEDQPQHF. CDR3 in DNA: TGTGCCAGCAGCATGACAGGGGAAGAAGACCAGCCCCAGCATTTT.

This clone was detected only a few times. This chain joins TRBV2 and TRBJ1-5, with a tentative D call TRBD1 (6 bases). V dropped 4 bases and J dropped 2 bases, with 12 bases sitting between them. From germline, CDR1 is SNHLY and CDR2 FYNNEI. This CDR3 contains 15 residues. In DNA form, the CDR3 reads TGTGCCAGCAGTGTCTCAGGGGACCGCAATCAGCCCCAGCATTTT. Translation: CASSVSGDRNQPQHF.

This clone was seen just once. V gene TRBV13 combines with J gene TRBJ2-1; 11 bases align to TRBD1. V shed 5 bases and J 4 bases; nucleotides not matched to a gene: 7. The germline V gene has CDR1 PRHDT and CDR2 FYEKMQ (reference sequence). The CDR3 loop spans 16 amino acids. The CDR3: CASSIRTGGWYNEQFF. The DNA of the CDR3 is TGTGCCAGCAGCATACGGACAGGGGGCTGGTACAATGAGCAGTTCTTC.

This sequence joins TRBV7-8 and TRBJ1-5; D is ambiguous. This CDR3 has 16 residues. Germline V CDR1 and CDR2: SGHVS, FQNEAQ. The V gene lost 1 base and the J gene lost 2 bases, with 12 bases spanning the gap. The CDR3: CASSLVSVQGNQPQHF. In nucleotides, the CDR3 is TGTGCCAGCAGCTTAGTTTCAGTTCAGGGCAATCAGCCCCAGCATTTT.

This clone was picked up a small number of times. Relative to the germline gene, one junction end is altered; a read error may explain this. The V and J genes are TRBV6-5 and TRBJ2-1; 11 bases align to TRBD2. CDR3 length equals 16 residues. CDR1 is MNHEY, CDR2 SVGAGI, per germline. CDR3 residues: CASSYSIPIAGGEQFF. The CDR3 nucleotides are TGTGCCAGCAGCTACTCGATTCCCATAGCGGGGGGGGAGCAGTTCTTC.

The gene calls are TRBV6-1 and TRBJ1-1; the D gene is possibly TRBD1 (6 bases). Germline V gene data show CDR1 as MNHNS and CDR2 as SASEGT. The CDR3 covers 13 residues. V was shortened by 2 bases and J by 7 bases, with 11 bases between the two germline ends. The CDR3 region has the DNA TGTGCCAGCAGTGAATCACAGGGATTTGAAGCTTTCTTT. This sequence encodes CASSESQGFEAFF.

This chain connects TRBV27 to TRBJ2-4, with a tentative D call TRBD1 (5 bases). The ends were cut back, 2 bases at V and 2 bases at J, with 7 bases in the middle. CDR3 length: 14 amino acids. The germline V gene encodes CDR1 MNHEY and CDR2 SMNVEV (reference sequence). The chain's CDR3 is CASSLQGPKNIQYF. Here the CDR3 DNA reads TGTGCCAGCAGTTTACAGGGTCCCAAAAACATTCAGTACTTC.

The sample holds a few counts of this clone. The same CDR3 arises from other DNA sequences in this sample as well. V is TRBV27 and J is TRBJ2-1, with 11 positions matching TRBD2. The CDR3 spans 15 residues. Germline V gene data show CDR1 as MNHEY and CDR2 as SMNVEV (reference sequence). Trimming at V came to 5 bases and at J to 4 bases, leaving 4 bases not matched to a gene. CDR3 region: CASSPGTSGYNEQFF. The DNA of the CDR3 is TGTGCCAGCAGTCCCGGGACTAGCGGTTACAATGAGCAGTTCTTC.

The chain combines TRBV9 with TRBJ2-1; D might be TRBD2 (6 bases). Trimming removed 2 bases from V and 10 bases from J, with 7 bases in between. The CDR3 is 11 amino acids. Germline V gives CDR1 SGDLS, CDR2 YYNGEE. This chain's CDR3 is CASSVREEQFF. Here the CDR3 DNA reads TGTGCCAGCAGCGTCCGGGAGGAGCAGTTCTTC.

The chain joins TRBV14 to TRBJ1-1; 7 positions agree with TRBD1. The CDR3 loop spans 19 amino acids. Germline values: CDR1 SGHDN, CDR2 FVKESK. The V and J ends lost 1 base and 0 bases, in that order; junction bases with no gene match: 14. DNA for the CDR3: TGTGCCAGCAGCCAAGGGATACTAGGGACAGCATACATGAACACTGAAGCTTTCTTT. Translation gives CASSQGILGTAYMNTEAFF.

The rearrangement links TRBV30 to TRBJ1-3, with 7 bases aligning to TRBD1. Germline CDR1 GTSNPN, CDR2 SVGIG (reference sequence). The J segment lost 3 bases and the V segment lost 4 bases, leaving 15 bases of the junction unmatched. CDR3 size: 17 residues. The CDR3 DNA follows: TGTGCCTGGACCCCCGGGACAGTGGGGACGTATGGAAACACCATATATTTT. Protein: CAWTPGTVGTYGNTIYF.

V and J are TRBV5-1 and TRBJ2-1, with 16 bases identical to TRBD2. The CDR3 is 18 amino acids. Germline trimming cut 4 bases from V and 7 bases from J; bases unmatched to any gene: 11. CDR1 and CDR2 (germline): SGHRS, YFSETQ. In DNA, the CDR3 is TGCGCCAGCAGCATGGGACTAGCGGGGGGGCCGAGAGAGAATGAGCAGTTCTTC. This codes for CASSMGLAGGPRENEQFF.

The chain recombines TRBV28 with TRBJ2-3; 10 positions match TRBD2. Germline CDR1 is MDHEN and CDR2 is SYDVKM. V was pared by 5 bases and J by 0 bases, with 8 bases of the junction left unmatched. This CDR3 is built from 17 residues. This chain's CDR3 is CASSPLPTSGSTDTQYF. The CDR3 nucleotides are TGTGCCAGCAGTCCCCTCCCGACTAGCGGGAGCACAGATACGCAGTATTTT.